Listed below are T cell receptor beta chains from one sample, sequenced in a study of shared clonotypes between healthy human individuals. The table came from immunoSEQ multiplex PCR; TCRdb's copy has only in-frame clones and leaves some out. Among over 850,000 clones, 70% to 80% were seen once, and the ten largest hold more than 0.55%. The sequencing sample was made of memory CD4+ T cells from PBMCs. The receptors stem from a man between 18 and 35 years old in good health. Some clones in this sample may be carry-over from other donors' samples. Each CDR3 is given with its conserved first and last residue. Fields, in order: V gene, J gene, CDR3 protein.

TRBV5-4	TRBJ2-3	CASSSPEDTQYF
TRBV7-9	TRBJ1-2	CASSTPGHHYGYTF
TRBV28	TRBJ1-5	CASRRPQRPQHF
TRBV28	-	CASSFLGSRGSYEQYF
TRBV6-5	TRBJ2-1	CASSYLQGINEQFF
TRBV5-1	TRBJ2-7	CASSLAGTRSEEQYF
TRBV6-5	TRBJ1-2	CASGKDGGYGYTF
TRBV18	TRBJ1-5	CASSPSGQNSNQPQHF
TRBV11-2	TRBJ2-5	CASSITVRETQYF
TRBV18	TRBJ1-1	CASSPRWDQNTEAFF
TRBV4-3	TRBJ2-1	CASSPPGVDEQFF